A single TCR beta chain is shown here with its context. This PCR relied on a set of 60 Vbeta primers and 13 Jbeta primers. Using immunoSEQ multiplex PCR, the repertoire was profiled, and TCRdb retains in-frame clones only, with some absent. This sample yields a few hundred thousand clones, of which roughly four fifths are seen a single time; about 0.58% belongs to the top ten. With 4 bases clipped from V and 2 bases from J, the junction kept 8 bases outside the gene matches. Germline-derived CDR1 and CDR2 are SNHLY and FYNNEI. This CDR3 is built from 16 residues. This entry belongs to a study of cytomegalovirus exposure and HLA in healthy donors.

Input material: PBMCs. The receptor comes from a woman aged 40-49 years in good health and CMV-seronegative. V is TRBV2 and J is TRBJ2-3, with 8 positions matching TRBD2. The DNA for the CDR3 is TGTGCCAGCAGTGTCGGGGGGGCGGGTACCACAGATACGCAGTATTTT. Translating gives CASSVGGAGTTDTQYF.